These 31 T cell receptor beta chains share one sample of origin, sequenced in a study of blood T cell repertoires in COVID-19. TCRdb's copy holds only in-frame clones and misses some; the assay was immunoSEQ multiplex PCR. The table shows roughly 160,000 clones, with 70% to 90% occurring only once. The material sequenced was peripheral blood. The receptors derive from a man between 60 and 75 years old with COVID-19, enrolled during active disease.

CDR3 residues: CASSFPPGREGTEQYF. In nucleotides, the CDR3 is TGTGCCAGCAGCTTTCCTCCCGGGCGGGAGGGTACCGAGCAGTACTTC. This sequence joins TRBV11-3 and TRBJ2-7; 9 positions agree with TRBD2. With 3 bases clipped from V and 6 bases from J, the junction kept 12 bases outside the gene matches. Germline V gives CDR1 SGHNT, CDR2 YENEEA. CDR3 length: 16 residues. Using reference TRBV11-3 and TRBJ2-7 for the parts outside the CDR3, the full variable domain is EAGVVQSPRYKIIEKKQPVAFWCNPISGHNTLYWYLQNLGQGPELLIRYENEEAVDDSQLPKDRFSAERLKGVDSTLKIQPAELGDSAVYLCASSFPPGREGTEQYFGPGTRLTVT.

The genes are TRBV9 and TRBJ1-5, with D hard to call. Trimming shortened V by 0 bases and J by 4 bases, and 8 bases separated the two germline ends. The CDR3 spans 14 residues. CDR1 is SGDLS and CDR2 is YYNGEE in the germline V gene. Here the CDR3 DNA reads TGTGCCAGCAGCGTAGACCTCCGGAATCAGCCCCAGCATTTT. The encoded protein is CASSVDLRNQPQHF.

V is TRBV7-8 and J is TRBJ1-5, with 7 positions matching TRBD1. CDR3 length: 16 amino acids. Trimming took 5 bases from V and 0 from J; bases not matched to a gene: 7. Germline V lookup: CDR1 SGHVS, CDR2 FQNEAQ. CDR3 nucleotide sequence: TGTGCCAGCAGCGAATGGGGACAGCATAGCAATCAGCCCCAGCATTTT. The encoded protein is CASSEWGQHSNQPQHF.

The rearrangement joins TRBV19 to TRBJ1-6; no definite D call. The ends were cut back, 1 base at V and 9 bases at J, with 10 bases in the middle. Looked up from germline, CDR1 is LNHDA and CDR2 is SQIVND (reference sequence). This CDR3 is 14 amino acids long. CDR3 region: CASSIVAASSPLHF. The DNA of the CDR3 is TGTGCCAGTAGTATAGTCGCAGCTAGTTCACCCCTCCACTTT.

This chain links TRBV7-2 with TRBJ1-6, with unresolved D. Germline assignment: CDR1 SGHTA and CDR2 FQGNSA. Trimming pared 2 bases from V and 7 bases from J, leaving 15 bases between. The CDR3 has 16 residues. The CDR3 DNA sequence: TGTGCCAGCAGCTTATTCCAGGCAAGAGGGAATTCACCCCTCCACTTT. Protein sequence: CASSLFQARGNSPLHF.

The chain links TRBV6-5 to TRBJ1-5; D remains ambiguous. The CDR3 loop spans 13 amino acids. V lost 6 bases, J lost 6 bases, and 12 bases lay in between. Looked up from germline, CDR1 is MNHEY and CDR2 is SVGAGI. The CDR3 DNA follows: TGTGCCAGCAGCCTCGGGGTGTTTCAGCCCCAGCATTTT. It translates to CASSLGVFQPQHF.

The chain recombines TRBV5-1 with TRBJ2-1; 9 bases fit TRBD2. The germline CDR1 and CDR2 sequences are SGHRS and YFSETQ. CDR3 size: 15 residues. With 5 bases clipped from V and 8 bases from J, the junction kept 11 bases outside the gene matches. The CDR3 is CASSFSTSGNHEQFF. The CDR3 DNA is TGCGCCAGCAGTTTCTCGACTAGCGGTAACCATGAGCAGTTCTTC.

In its sample, this clone was seen once. V and J are TRBV18 and TRBJ2-5; D is possibly TRBD2 (7 bases). CDR1 is KGHSH and CDR2 is LQKENI in the germline V gene. The CDR3 totals 14 residues. Trimming left V 10 bases short and J 3 bases short, with 18 bases between. The CDR3 coding sequence is TGTGCCACCGCCCGGGGGGCCGCCAAAGAGACCCAGTACTTC. This translates into CATARGAAKETQYF.

The gene calls are TRBV3-1 (or the pseudogene TRBV3-2) and TRBJ1-2; 8 positions match TRBD1. The germline gives CDR1 LGHDT, CDR2 YNNKEL (reference sequence). CDR3 size: 16 residues. V trimming: 4 bases; J trimming: 5 bases; junction bases outside the gene matches: 12. The CDR3 nucleotides are TGTGCCAGCAGCCTGAGATGGGCCGGACAGGGATATGGCTACACCTTC. This codes for CASSLRWAGQGYGYTF.

The rearrangement joins TRBV11-2 to TRBJ1-2; D is possibly TRBD1 (5 bases). Trimming pared 5 bases from V and 3 bases from J, leaving 10 bases between. CDR3 length equals 13 residues. Germline V gives CDR1 SGHAT, CDR2 FQNNGV. Here the CDR3 DNA reads TGTGCCAGCAGCCTACAGGAGTACTATGGCTACACCTTC. Translating it yields CASSLQEYYGYTF.

The gene calls are TRBV19 and TRBJ2-3; 9 nucleotides align to TRBD2. Germline lookup yields CDR1 LNHDA and CDR2 SQIVND (reference sequence). J lost 7 bases, V lost 7 bases, and 6 bases had no gene match. The CDR3 runs 13 residues. The CDR3 region has the DNA TGTGCCAGTAAGGTCGCTAGCGGGAATACGCAGTATTTT. Protein product: CASKVASGNTQYF.

This clone was picked up one time. J is TRBJ1-1 and V is TRBV10-3; possibly TRBD1 for D (5 bases). Germline CDR1 reads ENHRY; CDR2 reads SYGVKD. V lost 0 bases and J 0 bases, leaving 8 bases between the germline ends. The CDR3 has 15 residues. CDR3 nucleotides: TGTGCCATCAGTGAGTCGGGGCGCATGAACACTGAAGCTTTCTTT. Translating it yields CAISESGRMNTEAFF.

This clone was seen once. The CDR3 spells CASSMSQGAIDQPQHF. CDR3 bases: TGTGCCAGTAGTATGTCACAGGGGGCTATCGATCAGCCCCAGCATTTT. This chain links TRBV19 with TRBJ1-5; 9 bases fit TRBD1. Germline V CDR1 and CDR2: LNHDA, SQIVND (reference sequence). The CDR3 runs 16 residues. J gave up 5 bases and V 3 bases, and 8 bases lay outside the gene matches.

As for this clone: Other nucleotide sequences from this sample produce the same CDR3. The chain links TRBV7-9 to TRBJ1-5, with no clear D. CDR1 is SEHNR and CDR2 is FQNEAQ in the germline V gene (reference sequence). Trimming took off 2 bases at V and 4 bases at J, with 3 bases between the two ends. The CDR3 is made up of 12 amino acids. The CDR3 coding sequence is TGTGCCAGCAGCTTACAAAATCAGCCCCAGCATTTT. Amino acids: CASSLQNQPQHF.

The chain links TRBV28 to TRBJ1-5; the match to TRBD1 covers 10 bases. This CDR3 is 15 amino acids long. The germline V gene encodes CDR1 MDHEN and CDR2 SYDVKM. After removal of 3 bases from V and 4 bases from J, the junction contained 3 bases not matched to a gene. CDR3 residues: CASSFGDRGNQPQHF. The DNA of the CDR3 is TGTGCCAGCAGTTTCGGGGACAGGGGTAATCAGCCCCAGCATTTT.

V usage is TRBV28 and J usage is TRBJ2-1, with TRBD2 identical over 13 bases. CDR3 length equals 16 residues. J was trimmed by 6 bases and V by 6 bases; bases with no gene match: 8. Germline-derived CDR1 and CDR2 are MDHEN and SYDVKM. CDR3 loop: CASRSTSGGALNEQFF. The CDR3 DNA follows: TGTGCCAGCAGATCCACTAGCGGGGGGGCTCTCAATGAGCAGTTCTTC.

The chain uses TRBV6-1 and TRBJ2-3; 7 bases fit TRBD1. Germline-derived CDR1 and CDR2 are MNHNS and SASEGT. The CDR3 loop spans 17 amino acids. The ends lost 0 bases at V and 5 bases at J; junction bases unmatched: 11. The CDR3 reads CASSEARGHTVKDTQYF. The CDR3 region has the DNA TGTGCCAGCAGTGAAGCGAGGGGGCACACAGTTAAAGATACGCAGTATTTT.

This chain connects TRBV6-1 to TRBJ2-3; the D gene is possibly TRBD1 (6 bases). Deletions cut 3 bases from V and 1 base from J, with 11 bases between. The germline V gene encodes CDR1 MNHNS and CDR2 SASEGT. The CDR3 sequence is 15 residues long. The CDR3 nucleotides read TGTGCCAGCAGTGATAGGGGGATCGGCACAGATACGCAGTATTTT. Translation gives CASSDRGIGTDTQYF.

This rearrangement joins TRBV6-2 or TRBV6-3 to TRBJ2-7; the D gene is possibly TRBD1 (5 bases). The germline V gene encodes CDR1 MNHEY and CDR2 SVGEGT. V shed 2 bases and J shed 0 bases, with 5 bases lying between them. This CDR3 is built from 13 residues. The CDR3: CASSYDSSYEQYF. The CDR3 DNA is TGTGCCAGCAGTTACGACAGCTCCTACGAGCAGTACTTC.

The chain recombines TRBV6-5 with TRBJ2-7; D is uncertain. V was cut by 7 bases and J by 0 bases, with 10 bases left in between. Per the germline V gene, CDR1 is MNHEY and CDR2 is SVGAGI. The CDR3 totals 13 residues. CDR3 bases: TGTGCCAGCAACCGAGGTGGCTCCTACGAGCAGTACTTC. Its protein product is CASNRGGSYEQYF.

This clone was counted at least ten times. This chain joins TRBV12-3 or TRBV12-4 and TRBJ1-1; tentative D call: TRBD1 (5 bases). The CDR3 has 13 amino acids. With 6 bases removed from V and 2 bases from J, the gap between germline ends came to 10 bases. CDR3 sequence reads: CASRKTVNTEAFF. The CDR3 nucleotides are TGTGCCAGCAGGAAGACAGTTAACACTGAAGCTTTCTTT.

V and J are TRBV29-1 and TRBJ2-7; D is perhaps TRBD1 (5 bases). The ends were cut back, 6 bases at V and 5 bases at J, with 17 bases in the middle. Germline-derived CDR1 and CDR2 are SQVTM and ANQGSEA. This CDR3 has 13 amino acids. The CDR3 spells CSVAPTQGNEQYF. The CDR3 nucleotides are TGCAGCGTGGCTCCGACCCAGGGAAACGAGCAGTACTTC.

This clone showed up just a few times. This sequence joins TRBV28 and TRBJ2-5, with D perhaps TRBD1 (6 bases). V was pared by 4 bases and J by 5 bases, with 17 bases between. This CDR3 has 15 residues. Germline V gene data show CDR1 as MDHEN and CDR2 as SYDVKM. The CDR3 is CASSSPGVGVETQYF. The CDR3 DNA follows: TGTGCCAGCAGTTCGCCAGGGGTAGGGGTGGAGACCCAGTACTTC.

This sequence joins TRBV5-5 and TRBJ1-5; TRBD1 matches 8 bases. The V and J ends lost 1 base and 6 bases, in that order; junction bases with no gene match: 3. This CDR3 has 14 residues. Germline assignment: CDR1 SGHKS and CDR2 YYEKEE (reference sequence). CDR3 sequence: CASSLTTGAQPQHF. DNA for the CDR3: TGTGCCAGCAGCTTGACGACAGGGGCTCAGCCCCAGCATTTT.

V usage is TRBV24-1 and J usage is TRBJ1-2, with a tentative D call TRBD1 (6 bases). The CDR3 is 15 residues long. CDR1 KGHDR and CDR2 SFDVKD come from the germline V gene. V lost 3 bases to trimming and J lost 3 bases, with 13 bases between them. CDR3 in amino acids: CATSDPQGTHYGYTF. In DNA, the CDR3 is TGTGCCACCAGTGATCCCCAGGGGACCCACTATGGCTACACCTTC.

V gene TRBV4-3 combines with J gene TRBJ2-2; tentatively, D is TRBD2 (6 bases). The length of the CDR3 is 15 residues. V was clipped by 1 base and J by 5 bases, with 11 bases between them. Germline V gene sequence: CDR1 LGHNA, CDR2 YSLEER. The CDR3 sequence is CASSQVRGLTGELFF. CDR3 coding DNA: TGCGCCAGCAGCCAAGTAAGAGGACTAACCGGGGAGCTGTTTTTT.

The CDR3 bases are TGTGCCAGCAGCTTAGTAGCGACTGAGACCCAGTACTTC. This codes for CASSLVATETQYF. The chain employs TRBV7-3 and TRBJ2-5; D possibly corresponds to TRBD2 (5 bases). Trimming left V 2 bases short and J 5 bases short, with 9 bases between. Germline CDR1 and CDR2: SGHTA and FQGTGA. CDR3 length equals 13 residues.

The chain couples TRBV2 to TRBJ1-5; 11 bases map to TRBD1. The J segment lost 3 bases and the V segment lost 5 bases, leaving 12 bases of the junction unmatched. This CDR3 is built from 18 residues. Germline V gene data show CDR1 as SNHLY and CDR2 as FYNNEI. CDR3: CASSYGTGGRAYNQPQHF. CDR3 DNA sequence: TGTGCCAGCAGTTACGGGACAGGGGGTCGAGCATACAATCAGCCCCAGCATTTT.

The CDR3 protein is CASSQNRGRSPLHF. DNA for the CDR3: TGTGCCAGCAGCCAAAACAGGGGTCGGTCACCCCTCCACTTT. The gene calls are TRBV3-1 (or the pseudogene TRBV3-2) and TRBJ1-6, with 7 bases lining up with TRBD1. Unmatched junction bases numbered 5, after V lost 2 bases and J lost 10 bases. CDR1 and CDR2 (germline): LGHDT, YNNKEL (reference sequence). This CDR3 contains 14 residues.

As regards this clone: The junction departs from germline at one end; a sequencing error may be responsible. The rearrangement uses TRBV7-7 and TRBJ2-1; 12 bases align to TRBD2. Germline lookup yields CDR1 SSHAT and CDR2 FNYEAQ (reference sequence). The CDR3 runs to 15 residues. The CDR3 here is CASSFGLAGINEQFF. For the CDR3, the DNA is TGTGCTAGCAGCTTTGGACTAGCGGGGATCAATGAGCAGTTCTTC.

The chain employs TRBV24-1 and TRBJ2-1, with 7 bases aligning to TRBD1. Germline loops: CDR1 KGHDR, CDR2 SFDVKD. The CDR3 has 15 amino acids. After removal of 4 bases from V and 3 bases from J, the junction contained 5 bases not matched to a gene. DNA for the CDR3: TGTGCCACCAGTGACCCCGGGACAGTCTACAATGAGCAGTTCTTC. This codes for CATSDPGTVYNEQFF.